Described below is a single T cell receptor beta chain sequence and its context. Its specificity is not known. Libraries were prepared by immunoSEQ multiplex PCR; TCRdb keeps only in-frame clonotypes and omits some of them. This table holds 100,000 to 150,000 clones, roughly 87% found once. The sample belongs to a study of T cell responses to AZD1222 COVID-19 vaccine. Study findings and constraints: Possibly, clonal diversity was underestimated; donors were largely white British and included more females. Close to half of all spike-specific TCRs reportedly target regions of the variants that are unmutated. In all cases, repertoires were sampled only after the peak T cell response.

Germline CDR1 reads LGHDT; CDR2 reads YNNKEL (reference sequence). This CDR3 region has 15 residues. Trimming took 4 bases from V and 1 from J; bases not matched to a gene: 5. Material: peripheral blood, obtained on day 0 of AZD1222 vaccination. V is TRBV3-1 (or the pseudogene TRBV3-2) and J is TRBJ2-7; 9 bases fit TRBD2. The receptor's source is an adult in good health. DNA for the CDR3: TGTGCCAGCAGCCTCAGGCTAGCGGGGTCCTACGAGCAGTACTTC. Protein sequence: CASSLRLAGSYEQYF.